The sequence of this T cell receptor beta chain was determined in a study of a mutant IDH1 vaccine in newly diagnosed glioma. Sequencing was performed with immunoSEQ multiplex PCR; in TCRdb, only in-frame clones are kept and a portion is missing. The repertoire has over 50,000 clones, roughly 72% of them found once; the top ten carry 4.9%. A note on this clone: Its antigen is as yet unknown.

This sample's time point: week 47, end of study. A 20-mer mutant IDH1 peptide at 300 ug was injected subcutaneously with topical imiquimod. The V and J ends lost 1 base and 5 bases, in that order; junction bases with no gene match: 2. Germline V gives CDR1 MNHNS, CDR2 SASEGT. The CDR3 length is 14 residues. This sequence was found in a middle-aged woman with glioma. Some clones in this sample may be carry-over from other donors' samples. The chain uses TRBV6-1 and TRBJ2-3, with TRBD2 identical over 8 bases. The material sequenced was PBMCs, taken from a glioma patient whose treatment included an IDH1 peptide vaccine. The CDR3 sequence: CASSEVAGRDTQYF. In DNA form, the CDR3 reads TGTGCCAGCAGTGAAGTAGCGGGGCGAGATACGCAGTATTTT.